This T cell receptor (beta chain) was profiled in a study of Ad26.COV2.S vaccination and SARS-CoV-2 variants. General study findings and limits: Responses of spike-specific T cells (both CD8+ and CD4+) reportedly showed substantial breadth after vaccination.

The repertoire was sequenced with immunoSEQ multiplex PCR; TCRdb's copy has only in-frame clones and lacks some. The sample carries 300,000 to 500,000 clones, 88% recorded once. About this clone: Its antigen is as yet unknown.

Treatment of the sample: over 15 received Ad26.COV2.S at low or high dose, single or two shots; roughly five received placebo; per-sample allocation not given. Sample collection was performed on day 63 after the first vaccine or placebo injection. In Boston, an adult donor aged 18-55 years took part. Per germline, CDR1 WNHNN and CDR2 SYGVQD (reference sequence). This CDR3 comprises 14 residues. V was trimmed by 3 bases and J by 0 bases, leaving 6 bases between them. The TCR originated in a person between 18 and 65 years old who received the Ad26.COV2.S COVID-19 vaccine or a placebo. The source was peripheral blood, collected in a trial of Ad26.COV2.S vaccine versus placebo. The J gene is TRBJ2-1, the V gene TRBV10-1; no firm D call. The CDR3 DNA reads TGCGCCAGCAGTGATACGAGCTCCTACAATGAGCAGTTCTTC. Its protein product is CASSDTSSYNEQFF.